The T cell receptor beta chain under discussion was sequenced for a study of T cell repertoires in cytomegalovirus infection. Study details: Alongside well-studied HLA-B-restricted CMV epitopes, recently identified HLA-C-restricted CMV epitopes were also used.

Notes on the study in general: Ex vivo responses were dominated by HLA-C-restricted CMV-specific TCR beta clonotypes.

This clonotype was detected many times. Its cognate antigen is unknown. TCRdb re-called the reads through MiXCR, storing one row per CDR3 protein. The data contain hundreds of thousands of distinct CDR3 sequences, roughly 30% of them singletons. Per the germline V gene, CDR1 is SGHTA and CDR2 is FQGNSA. Trimming left V 2 bases short and J 3 bases short, with 8 bases between. The CDR3 length is 13 residues. The material was cultured PBMCs, obtained from culture after CMV antigen stimulation. The chain has TRBV7-2 and TRBJ2-7; D might be TRBD1 (5 bases). The sequence was obtained from a human donor in good health (CMV status not recorded). Some clones in this sample may be carry-over from other donors' samples. Here the CDR3 reads CASSLLTVYEQYF. In nucleotides, the CDR3 is TGTGCCAGCAGCTTACTGACAGTCTACGAGCAGTACTTC.